Each of the 12 T cell receptor beta chains below was sequenced from the same sample in a study of blood T cell repertoires in COVID-19. TCRdb's copy holds only in-frame clones and misses some; the assay was immunoSEQ multiplex PCR. The data show 110,000 to 150,000 clones, 80% to 85% seen once. Sequencing was done on a sample of peripheral blood. The receptor source for this set is a human donor in a cohort sampled during active COVID-19.

V gene TRBV6-6 combines with J gene TRBJ2-4; weak D call: TRBD2 (6 bases). V lost 8 bases, J lost 3 bases, and 17 bases lay in between. The V gene's germline CDR1 is MNHNY and CDR2 SVGAGI (reference sequence). This CDR3 has 15 amino acids. CDR3: CASRGGAYNKNIQYF. The DNA for the CDR3 is TGTGCCAGCCGGGGAGGCGCTTACAACAAAAACATTCAGTACTTC.

The chain is built from TRBV5-1 and TRBJ1-1; 12 bases fit TRBD1. V shed 7 bases, J shed 8 bases, and the junction held 15 bases outside the gene matches. CDR1 and CDR2 (germline): SGHRS, YFSETQ. This CDR3 contains 16 residues. This CDR3 is CASGNPGTGGFSEAFF. CDR3 nucleotide sequence: TGCGCCAGCGGGAACCCCGGGACAGGGGGCTTTTCGGAAGCTTTCTTT.

V is TRBV7-9 and J is TRBJ2-7; 15 bases match TRBD2. The V and J ends lost 5 bases and 2 bases, in that order; junction bases with no gene match: 7. CDR1 SEHNR and CDR2 FQNEAQ come from the germline V gene (reference sequence). This CDR3 has 17 residues. The CDR3 region is CASSPGLAGGGAYEQYF. The CDR3 DNA is TGTGCCAGCAGCCCCGGACTAGCGGGAGGGGGTGCCTACGAGCAGTACTTC.

The J gene is TRBJ1-2, the V gene TRBV2; D unresolved. The CDR3 consists of 12 residues. Looked up from germline, CDR1 is SNHLY and CDR2 is FYNNEI. Trimming left V 3 bases short and J 5 bases short, with 7 bases between. The DNA for the CDR3 is TGTGCCAGCAGTGACGGGAAGTATGGCTACACCTTC. Translation: CASSDGKYGYTF.

The rearrangement links TRBV18 to TRBJ2-7; 9 bases match TRBD1. Germline trimming cut 6 bases from V and 6 bases from J; bases unmatched to any gene: 9. CDR1 KGHSH and CDR2 LQKENI come from the germline V gene. The CDR3 runs 14 residues. CDR3 in amino acids: CASSQQKDRGEQYF. The CDR3 DNA reads TGTGCCAGCTCTCAACAGAAGGACAGGGGCGAGCAGTACTTC.

This clone was seen once. This chain uses TRBV19 with TRBJ2-7, with 10 bases that match TRBD2. After removal of 6 bases from V and 3 bases from J, the junction contained 8 bases not matched to a gene. The CDR3 has 15 amino acids. Germline CDR1 is LNHDA and CDR2 is SQIVND (reference sequence). For the CDR3, the DNA is TGTGCCAGTAGGAGGAGCGGGAGGGATAACTACGAGCAGTACTTC. The encoded protein is CASRRSGRDNYEQYF.

The chain couples TRBV10-3 to TRBJ2-7; TRBD2 agrees at 8 bases. CDR1 and CDR2 from the germline V gene are ENHRY and SYGVKD. After removal of 4 bases from V and 0 bases from J, the junction contained 8 bases not matched to a gene. CDR3 length: 16 residues. The CDR3: CAISGASGSSSYEQYF. CDR3 DNA: TGTGCCATCAGTGGGGCTAGCGGGTCATCCTCCTACGAGCAGTACTTC.

The V call is TRBV18, the J call TRBJ1-2; 7 bases agree with TRBD1. The V and J ends lost 3 bases and 4 bases, in that order; junction bases with no gene match: 8. The CDR3 runs to 15 residues. The germline V gene encodes CDR1 KGHSH and CDR2 LQKENI. The CDR3 loop is CASSPSTGSGYGYTF. DNA for the CDR3: TGTGCCAGCTCACCTTCGACAGGGTCAGGCTATGGCTACACCTTC.

This clone was seen once. The V and J genes are TRBV5-6 and TRBJ2-1, with D perhaps matching TRBD1 (5 bases). Germline V gives CDR1 SGHDT, CDR2 YYEEEE. Trimming took off 0 bases at V and 3 bases at J, with 10 bases between the two ends. The CDR3 has 15 amino acids. The CDR3 region is CASSLGQIFYNEQFF. In DNA form, the CDR3 reads TGTGCCAGCAGCTTGGGACAGATTTTCTACAATGAGCAGTTCTTC.

This clone appeared once. The chain carries TRBV2 and TRBJ2-1; 11 bases line up with TRBD1. Unmatched junction bases numbered 13, after V lost 6 bases and J lost 3 bases. This CDR3 region has 18 residues. CDR1 is SNHLY, CDR2 FYNNEI, per germline. CDR3 DNA: TGTGCCAGCAGAGATGACGCCTCGGGACAGGGGGACTACAATGAGCAGTTCTTC. Amino acid sequence: CASRDDASGQGDYNEQFF.

The chain has TRBV19 and TRBJ1-5; D call uncertain. V was pared by 3 bases and J by 6 bases, with 12 bases between. This CDR3 has 14 residues. Per the germline V gene, CDR1 is LNHDA and CDR2 is SQIVND (reference sequence). The CDR3 is CASSIATGAQPQHF. The CDR3 DNA follows: TGTGCCAGTAGTATTGCGACGGGTGCTCAGCCCCAGCATTTT.

Only one count was recorded for this clone. The chain has TRBV25-1 and TRBJ1-2; D not certain. CDR1 and CDR2 (germline): MGHDK, SYGVNS. V lost 4 bases and J 7 bases, leaving 7 bases between the germline ends. The CDR3 length is 11 residues. Written as DNA, the CDR3 is TGTGCCAGCAGTGCTACGCTTGGCTACACCTTC. Its translation: CASSATLGYTF.